Listed here are 14 T cell receptor beta chains from one sample, sequenced in a study of CD8+ T cells in alopecia areata. RNA was extracted and reverse transcribed into cDNA as the sequencing template. The assay was immunoSEQ multiplex PCR, and TCRdb's table has in-frame clones only and misses some. The sample carries roughly 180,000 clones, less than 70% recorded once. As for treatment: oral pan-JAK inhibitor, 5-10 mg twice daily. Material: CD8+ T cells sorted from blood, obtained at week 24, from a patient treated with tofacitinib. The receptors stem from a human donor with alopecia areata.

This chain joins TRBV6-6 and TRBJ2-7; D not certain. V gave up 7 bases and J gave up 4 bases, with 8 bases separating them. CDR1 is MNHNY and CDR2 is SVGAGI in the germline V gene (reference sequence). The CDR3 extends over 11 amino acids. Here the CDR3 reads CASKAGYEQYF. CDR3 sequence (DNA): TGTGCCAGCAAAGCAGGATACGAGCAGTACTTC.

This clone was observed a few times. Other DNA sequences in the same sample also yield this CDR3. The V call is TRBV4-3, the J call TRBJ2-1, with D possibly matching TRBD1 (6 bases). Germline CDR1 reads LGHNA; CDR2 reads YSLEER. V shed 2 bases and J shed 6 bases, with 8 bases lying between them. The CDR3 consists of 13 residues. For the CDR3, the DNA is TGCGCCAGCAGCCAATCCAGGGGCAATGAGCAGTTCTTC. Encoded protein: CASSQSRGNEQFF.

This clone showed up just a few times. The chain carries TRBV7-9 and TRBJ2-4; 9 nucleotides align to TRBD2. Looked up from germline, CDR1 is SEHNR and CDR2 is FQNEAQ (reference sequence). The J segment lost 8 bases and the V segment lost 8 bases, leaving 13 bases of the junction unmatched. The CDR3 is 15 residues long. The CDR3 sequence is CASGPTSGPGDIQYF. The CDR3 bases are TGTGCCAGCGGGCCGACTAGCGGTCCGGGGGACATTCAGTACTTC. Full variable domain (rest looked up from reference TRBV7-9 and TRBJ2-4): DTGVSQNPRHKITKRGQNVTFRCDPISEHNRLYWYRQTLGQGPEFLTYFQNEAQLEKSRLLSDRFSAERPKGSFSTLEIQRTEQGDSAMYLCASGPTSGPGDIQYFGAGTRLSVL.

A single count supports this clone. The rearrangement uses TRBV4-3 and TRBJ1-1; no clear D. The germline gives CDR1 LGHNA, CDR2 YSLEER. CDR3 length: 15 residues. The V end was cut by 0 bases, the J end by 5 bases, with 13 bases between. The CDR3 loop reads CASSQDLGSWTEAFF. In DNA, the CDR3 is TGCGCCAGCAGCCAAGATTTGGGCAGTTGGACTGAAGCTTTCTTT.

A few counts support this clone. The chain links TRBV7-6 to TRBJ1-5; no clear D gene. The CDR3 contains 13 residues. V was pared by 3 bases and J by 6 bases, with 9 bases between. The germline V gene encodes CDR1 SGHVS and CDR2 FNYEAQ. The CDR3 sequence: CASSFKYGQPQHF. The CDR3 bases are TGTGCCAGCAGCTTCAAATATGGTCAGCCCCAGCATTTT.

V gene TRBV7-3 combines with J gene TRBJ2-7; either TRBD1 or TRBD2 may supply D (7 bases each). Trimming shortened V by 5 bases and J by 4 bases, and 18 bases separated the two germline ends. In germline, CDR1 is SGHTA, CDR2 FQGTGA. This CDR3 has 15 amino acids. This CDR3 reads CASSPTAGQLYEQYF. The CDR3 DNA reads TGTGCCAGCAGCCCTACAGCGGGACAGCTTTACGAGCAGTACTTC.

The genes are TRBV6-6 and TRBJ1-5; 12 positions match TRBD1. The CDR3 covers 16 residues. The V gene end was trimmed by 2 bases and the J gene end by 4 bases; junction bases not matched to a gene: 3. Germline lookup yields CDR1 MNHNY and CDR2 SVGAGI (reference sequence). The CDR3 DNA reads as TGTGCCAGCAGTTACCCGGGACAGGGGGCTAATCAGCCCCAGCATTTT. As protein: CASSYPGQGANQPQHF.

This clone was observed a few times. The V gene is TRBV30, the J gene TRBJ2-7; no reliable D call. The CDR3 is made up of 11 amino acids. Germline V CDR1 and CDR2: GTSNPN, SVGIG (reference sequence). V was shortened by 3 bases and J by 6 bases, with 9 bases between the two germline ends. The CDR3 DNA is TGTGCCTGGAGCGAAATGGGCGAGCAGTACTTC. It translates to CAWSEMGEQYF.

V usage is TRBV15 and J usage is TRBJ1-1; D remains ambiguous. The CDR3 runs to 13 residues. Germline V CDR1 and CDR2: LNHNV, YYDKDF (reference sequence). V was trimmed by 5 bases and J by 0 bases, leaving 7 bases between them. CDR3 region: CATSAVMNTEAFF. The CDR3 DNA reads TGTGCCACCAGCGCCGTGATGAACACTGAAGCTTTCTTT.

V and J are TRBV27 and TRBJ2-5; 8 bases are shared with TRBD1. Per the germline V gene, CDR1 is MNHEY and CDR2 is SMNVEV (reference sequence). After removal of 6 bases from V and 3 bases from J, the junction contained 3 bases not matched to a gene. CDR3 length: 13 amino acids. The CDR3 DNA sequence: TGTGCCAGCAGCTGGACAGGGAAAGAGACCCAGTACTTC. Encoded protein: CASSWTGKETQYF.

Of note for this clone: Other DNA sequences within the sample encode an identical CDR3. DNA of the CDR3: TGCGCCAGCAGCCAAGGACAGGGCCCCTCCTACGAGCAGTACTTC. Amino acids: CASSQGQGPSYEQYF. This rearrangement joins TRBV4-3 to TRBJ2-7; 7 nucleotides match TRBD1. The CDR3 has 15 amino acids. Germline V gene data show CDR1 as LGHNA and CDR2 as YSLEER. The V gene end was trimmed by 1 base and the J gene end by 0 bases; junction bases not matched to a gene: 3.

The chain joins TRBV12-5 to TRBJ2-1, with 9 bases matching TRBD1. V shed 7 bases and J 8 bases; nucleotides not matched to a gene: 6. Germline values: CDR1 LGHNT, CDR2 FRNRAP. This CDR3 contains 13 residues. CDR3 sequence reads: CASALGQGYEQFF. In nucleotides, the CDR3 is TGTGCTAGTGCCTTGGGACAGGGCTATGAGCAGTTCTTC.

The chain uses TRBV4-1 and TRBJ2-4; either TRBD1 or TRBD2 may supply D (5 bases each). Germline-derived CDR1 and CDR2 are MGHRA and YSYEKL. The CDR3 consists of 15 residues. Deletions cut 5 bases from V and 8 bases from J, with 19 bases between. The CDR3 nucleotides read TGCGCCAGCAGCACCAGCCCCGGGACGAGGGACATTCAGTACTTC. Translated: CASSTSPGTRDIQYF.

As DNA, the CDR3 is TGTGCCAGCAGCTCCGACCCCTATGGCTACACCTTC. Translated, it gives CASSSDPYGYTF. This chain links TRBV7-9 with TRBJ1-2; D is unresolved. This CDR3 region has 12 residues. Between the trimmed V and J ends, which lost 4 bases and 4 bases, there was a span of 7 bases. Germline CDR1 reads SEHNR; CDR2 reads FQNEAQ (reference sequence).